Presented here are 25 T cell receptor beta chains from one specimen sequenced in a study of T cells after yellow fever vaccination. Each CDR3 protein is one row after TCRdb ran MiXCR on the 5' RACE reads. The profile shows hundreds of thousands of distinct CDR3 sequences, around 3.9% of them singletons. Specimen: PBMCs, collected on the day of the yellow fever booster vaccination. These receptors were taken from a man aged 18-30 years who received the YFV17D yellow fever vaccine.

The table lists this clonotype with many counts. The chain uses TRBV7-6 and TRBJ2-7; D gene unclear. This CDR3 is built from 15 residues. The V end lost 5 bases, the J end lost 2 bases, and 16 bases lay between the germline ends. Germline values: CDR1 SGHVS, CDR2 FNYEAQ. CDR3 bases: TGTGCCAGCAGCCCCCATCCCGGGTCCACCTACGAGCAGTACTTC. Translated: CASSPHPGSTYEQYF.

This clonotype has more than one count but fewer than ten. V and J are TRBV19 and TRBJ2-2; perhaps TRBD2 as D (5 bases). V lost 1 base and J lost 2, with 5 bases in between. Germline V gives CDR1 LNHDA, CDR2 SQIVND (reference sequence). This CDR3 is 14 amino acids long. CDR3 sequence (DNA): TGTGCCAGTAGTATAGGGACTAACACCGGGGAGCTGTTTTTT. It encodes CASSIGTNTGELFF.

This clonotype was detected many times. The chain is built from TRBV18 and TRBJ2-7; possibly TRBD1 or TRBD2 for D (5 bases each). Germline V gives CDR1 KGHSH, CDR2 LQKENI. This CDR3 has 13 amino acids. V was cut by 6 bases and J by 4 bases, with 13 bases left in between. Here the CDR3 DNA reads TGTGCCAGCTCCGGGACCCCAGGATACGAGCAGTACTTC. Translated: CASSGTPGYEQYF.

This clonotype was found many times. The chain carries TRBV7-9 and TRBJ2-1; TRBD1 aligns across 8 bases. V dropped 4 bases and J dropped 5; count of bases not matched to a gene: 10. The germline V gene encodes CDR1 SEHNR and CDR2 FQNEAQ (reference sequence). CDR3 length: 16 residues. The CDR3 DNA is TGTGCCAGCAGCTCGTGGACAGGGACGAGGGACAATGAGCAGTTCTTC. Its protein is CASSSWTGTRDNEQFF.

The CDR3 region is CASSYSSSYNEQFF. The CDR3 bases are TGTGCCAGCAGCTATAGTAGCTCCTACAATGAGCAGTTCTTC. This chain joins TRBV5-6 and TRBJ2-1; no firm D call. CDR1 and CDR2 from the germline V gene are SGHDT and YYEEEE. Deletions cut 3 bases from V and 0 bases from J, with 7 bases between. CDR3 length equals 14 residues.

This clonotype turned up a few times. The chain couples TRBV12-3 or TRBV12-4 to TRBJ1-3; D gene ambiguous. CDR3 length: 15 amino acids. Trimming took 2 bases from V and 4 from J, leaving 12 bases between them. The CDR3 DNA reads as TGTGCCAGCAGTTTACATGGACGAGGGGGAAACACCATATATTTT. Translating gives CASSLHGRGGNTIYF.

This clonotype has at least ten counts. This chain links TRBV7-8 with TRBJ2-1; D unresolved. Germline assignment: CDR1 SGHVS and CDR2 FQNEAQ. Trimming pared 2 bases from V and 0 bases from J, leaving 11 bases between. The CDR3 is 16 residues long. The CDR3 DNA reads as TGTGCCAGCAGCTTACTGATTAGGAGCTCCTACAATGAGCAGTTCTTC. This codes for CASSLLIRSSYNEQFF.

This clonotype was recorded at least ten times. V is TRBV5-1 and J is TRBJ1-6, with D possibly TRBD1 on 5 matching bases. Per the germline V gene, CDR1 is SGHRS and CDR2 is YFSETQ. V lost 0 bases to trimming and J lost 7 bases, with 14 bases between them. The CDR3 has 16 amino acids. The CDR3 nucleotides are TGCGCCAGCAGCTTGGGACGGGGGACTGCAAATTCACCCCTCCACTTT. Translating gives CASSLGRGTANSPLHF.

This chain joins TRBV28 and TRBJ2-5; 9 bases match TRBD1. There are 15 residues in the CDR3. From germline, CDR1 is MDHEN and CDR2 SYDVKM. With V trimmed by 3 bases and J by 5 bases, 7 bases remained unmatched. DNA for the CDR3: TGTGCCAGCAGTTTTGGCGACAGGGGGTGGGAGACCCAGTACTTC. Amino acids: CASSFGDRGWETQYF.

The gene calls are TRBV4-1 and TRBJ2-6, with 10 bases aligning to TRBD1. The CDR3 loop spans 17 amino acids. In germline, CDR1 is MGHRA, CDR2 YSYEKL. V shed 3 bases and J 2 bases; nucleotides not matched to a gene: 4. The CDR3 loop is CASSHPTGGTGANVLTF. The CDR3 DNA follows: TGCGCCAGCAGCCATCCGACAGGGGGCACTGGGGCCAACGTCCTGACTTTC.

This clonotype has a count of ten or more. This chain links TRBV7-9 with TRBJ2-1; 8 bases agree with TRBD2. J lost 6 bases, V lost 1 base, and 5 bases had no gene match. Germline lookup yields CDR1 SEHNR and CDR2 FQNEAQ (reference sequence). CDR3 size: 15 residues. CDR3 loop: CASSLGSGEPNEQFF. The CDR3 DNA reads as TGTGCCAGCAGCTTAGGTAGCGGGGAGCCCAATGAGCAGTTCTTC.

This clonotype occurred many times. The rearrangement links TRBV15 to TRBJ1-2; D perhaps matches TRBD1 (5 bases). The V end was cut by 0 bases, the J end by 7 bases, with 9 bases between. The CDR3 totals 13 residues. Looked up from germline, CDR1 is LNHNV and CDR2 is YYDKDF (reference sequence). The CDR3 DNA reads TGTGCCACCAGCAGAGATGTCCAGGGTGGCTACACCTTC. Translating gives CATSRDVQGGYTF.

This clonotype was seen at least ten times. The chain links TRBV14 to TRBJ1-6; D might be TRBD1 (6 bases). This CDR3 region has 13 residues. Germline lookup yields CDR1 SGHDN and CDR2 FVKESK. Trimming shortened V by 4 bases and J by 11 bases, and 12 bases separated the two germline ends. The CDR3 protein is CASSLQGIPPLHF. The CDR3 coding sequence is TGTGCCAGCAGCCTGCAGGGGATCCCACCCCTCCACTTT.

This clonotype has only a few counts. The chain uses TRBV5-4 and TRBJ1-4; D is undetermined. Germline V gives CDR1 SGHNT, CDR2 YYREEE (reference sequence). V lost 4 bases and J lost 8, with 21 bases in between. The CDR3 is made up of 16 amino acids. The CDR3 region has the DNA TGTGCCAGCAGCCCCCGGGGAGTGGAGGGAGGCGAAAAACTGTTTTTT. Amino acids: CASSPRGVEGGEKLFF. Based on the CDR3 plus reference TRBV5-4 and TRBJ1-4, the full variable domain is ETGVTQSPTHLIKTRGQQVTLRCSSQSGHNTVSWYQQALGQGPQFIFQYYREEENGRGNFPPRFSGLQFPNYSSELNVNALELDDSALYLCASSPRGVEGGEKLFFGSGTQLSVL.

This clonotype was seen ten or more times. The chain carries TRBV6-5 and TRBJ2-1; D is unresolved. The CDR3 runs 12 residues. The germline V gene encodes CDR1 MNHEY and CDR2 SVGAGI. Trimming left V 7 bases short and J 9 bases short, with 13 bases between. CDR3 amino acids: CASTTPGREQFF. As DNA, the CDR3 is TGTGCCAGCACCACCCCCGGGCGTGAGCAGTTCTTC.

This clonotype was picked up a small number of times. This chain joins TRBV7-9 and TRBJ2-7, with D possibly called TRBD1 or TRBD2 (5 bases each). There are 13 residues in the CDR3. Per the germline V gene, CDR1 is SEHNR and CDR2 is FQNEAQ (reference sequence). Trimming removed 3 bases from V and 5 bases from J, with 11 bases in between. Here the CDR3 reads CASSLGVLDEQYF. Written as DNA, the CDR3 is TGTGCCAGCAGCTTGGGGGTATTGGACGAGCAGTACTTC.

This clonotype was seen repeatedly, ten times or more. The chain is built from TRBV18 and TRBJ1-5; 7 bases line up with TRBD1. The CDR3 totals 14 residues. The germline V gene encodes CDR1 KGHSH and CDR2 LQKENI. V was pared by 6 bases and J by 3 bases, with 5 bases of the junction left unmatched. CDR3 sequence reads: CASSQGGPNQPQHF. Here the CDR3 DNA reads TGTGCCAGCTCGCAGGGGGGCCCCAATCAGCCCCAGCATTTT.

The V and J genes are TRBV4-3 and TRBJ2-1, with D uncertain. V gave up 0 bases and J gave up 8 bases, with 14 bases separating them. The germline V gene encodes CDR1 LGHNA and CDR2 YSLEER. The CDR3 totals 15 residues. This CDR3 reads CASSQEGRRLDEQFF. Written as DNA, the CDR3 is TGCGCCAGCAGCCAAGAAGGCCGTCGGCTTGATGAGCAGTTCTTC.

The chain is built from TRBV7-9 and TRBJ2-3; D is tentatively TRBD1 or TRBD2 (6 bases each). Trimming left V 7 bases short and J 6 bases short, with 20 bases between. The CDR3 runs 15 residues. Germline loops: CDR1 SEHNR, CDR2 FQNEAQ (reference sequence). CDR3 coding DNA: TGTGCCAGCAACACCCCGGGGGCTCATCCCGATACGCAGTATTTT. It specifies CASNTPGAHPDTQYF.

This clonotype has ten or more counts. The V and J genes are TRBV18 and TRBJ2-7, with 12 positions matching TRBD1. With 3 bases clipped from V and 6 bases from J, the junction kept 6 bases outside the gene matches. CDR1 and CDR2 from the germline V gene are KGHSH and LQKENI. This CDR3 region has 15 residues. Here the CDR3 reads CASSPTGTGGVEQYF. The CDR3 DNA reads as TGTGCCAGCTCACCGACCGGGACAGGGGGCGTCGAGCAGTACTTC.

The chain recombines TRBV3-1 with TRBJ2-5; D is undetermined. From germline, CDR1 is LGHDT and CDR2 YNNKEL (reference sequence). The CDR3 length is 14 residues. Trimming stripped 1 base from V and 5 bases from J, with 11 bases between. The CDR3 sequence is CASSQGRLTETQYF. DNA for the CDR3: TGTGCCAGCAGCCAAGGGAGACTGACGGAGACCCAGTACTTC.

There are many counts of this clonotype. The gene calls are TRBV7-9 and TRBJ2-3; D may be TRBD1 (6 bases). From germline, CDR1 is SEHNR and CDR2 FQNEAQ (reference sequence). Trimming left V 3 bases short and J 1 base short, with 8 bases between. The CDR3 sequence is 14 residues long. The CDR3 DNA sequence: TGTGCCAGCAGCTTTTGGACAGGCACAGATACGCAGTATTTT. Translation gives CASSFWTGTDTQYF.

This clonotype was recorded many times. The chain recombines TRBV5-1 with TRBJ1-6; 9 bases are a match to TRBD1. The CDR3 covers 15 residues. V was pared by 1 base and J by 10 bases, with 6 bases of the junction left unmatched. The germline CDR1 and CDR2 sequences are SGHRS and YFSETQ. Written as DNA, the CDR3 is TGCGCCAGCAGCTTGACAGGGGGCGCGGGATCACCCCTCCACTTT. Amino acid sequence: CASSLTGGAGSPLHF.

This clonotype appeared a few times. This rearrangement joins TRBV7-2 to TRBJ2-7; D is possibly TRBD1 (5 bases). Germline CDR1 reads SGHTA; CDR2 reads FQGNSA. Between the trimmed V and J ends, which lost 1 base and 3 bases, there was a span of 13 bases. The CDR3 loop spans 15 amino acids. The CDR3 nucleotides read TGTGCCAGCAGCTTAGTCAGGGCCAGAAACTACGAGCAGTACGTC. Protein: CASSLVRARNYEQYV.

This clonotype was seen many times. V and J are TRBV5-1 and TRBJ2-1; 7 positions match TRBD1. The germline CDR1 and CDR2 sequences are SGHRS and YFSETQ. V dropped 4 bases and J dropped 7; count of bases not matched to a gene: 8. The CDR3 is 14 amino acids. The CDR3, as DNA: TGCGCCAGCAGCACCCAATACAGGGGTAATGAGCAGTTCTTC. As protein: CASSTQYRGNEQFF.